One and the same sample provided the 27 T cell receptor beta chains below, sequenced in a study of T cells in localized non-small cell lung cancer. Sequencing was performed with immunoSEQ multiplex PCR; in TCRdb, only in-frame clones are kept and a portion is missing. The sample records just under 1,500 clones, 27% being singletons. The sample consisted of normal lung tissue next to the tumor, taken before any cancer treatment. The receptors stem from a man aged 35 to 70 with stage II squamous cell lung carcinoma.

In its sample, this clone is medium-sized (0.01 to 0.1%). The CDR3 loop reads CASSLTGGAGIMAYEQYF. The DNA for the CDR3 is TGTGCCAGCAGCCTGACAGGGGGCGCGGGCATAATGGCGTACGAGCAGTACTTC. The rearrangement joins TRBV11-3 to TRBJ2-7; TRBD1 aligns across 10 bases. The CDR3 has 18 amino acids. Looked up from germline, CDR1 is SGHNT and CDR2 is YENEEA. Unmatched junction bases numbered 17, after V lost 5 bases and J lost 4 bases.

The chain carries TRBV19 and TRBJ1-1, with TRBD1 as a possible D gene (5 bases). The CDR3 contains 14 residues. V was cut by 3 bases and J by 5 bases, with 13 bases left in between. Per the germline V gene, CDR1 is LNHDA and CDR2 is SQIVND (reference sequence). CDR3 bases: TGTGCCAGTAGTATCCAGGGCAGAGGAACTGAAGCTTTCTTT. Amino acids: CASSIQGRGTEAFF.

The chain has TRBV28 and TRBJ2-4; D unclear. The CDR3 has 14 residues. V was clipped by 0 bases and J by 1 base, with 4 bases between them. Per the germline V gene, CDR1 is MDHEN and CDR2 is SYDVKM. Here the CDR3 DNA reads TGTGCCAGCAGTTTATGGGGGGCCAAAAACATTCAGTACTTC. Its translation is CASSLWGAKNIQYF.

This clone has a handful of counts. The covered CDR3 bases are TGTGCCATCAGTGAGAGAGGCACTGAAGCTTTC. The encoded protein is CAISERGTEAF. The complete CDR3 sequence is CAISERGTEAFF. The chain carries TRBV10-3 and TRBJ1-1; D is undetermined. The missing CDR3 end, 1 residue past where the read stops, is filled in from the germline J gene. V was cut by 2 bases and J by 4 bases, with 5 bases left in between. The germline gives CDR1 ENHRY, CDR2 SYGVKD. The CDR3 length is 12 residues.

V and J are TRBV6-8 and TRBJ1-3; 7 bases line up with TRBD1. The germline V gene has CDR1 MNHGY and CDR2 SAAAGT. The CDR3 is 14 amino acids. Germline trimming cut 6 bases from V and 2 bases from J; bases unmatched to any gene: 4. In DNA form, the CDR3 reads TGTGCCAGCAGCCGCCAGGGGGCTGGAAACACCATATATTTT. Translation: CASSRQGAGNTIYF.

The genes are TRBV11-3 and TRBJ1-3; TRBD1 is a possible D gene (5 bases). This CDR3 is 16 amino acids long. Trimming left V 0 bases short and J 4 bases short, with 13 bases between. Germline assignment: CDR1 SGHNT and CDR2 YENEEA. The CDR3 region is CASSLDGAAGGNTIYF. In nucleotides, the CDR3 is TGTGCCAGCAGCTTAGACGGGGCGGCAGGGGGAAACACCATATATTTT. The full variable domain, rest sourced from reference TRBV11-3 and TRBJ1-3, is EAGVVQSPRYKIIEKKQPVAFWCNPISGHNTLYWYLQNLGQGPELLIRYENEEAVDDSQLPKDRFSAERLKGVDSTLKIQPAELGDSAVYLCASSLDGAAGGNTIYFGEGSWLTVV.

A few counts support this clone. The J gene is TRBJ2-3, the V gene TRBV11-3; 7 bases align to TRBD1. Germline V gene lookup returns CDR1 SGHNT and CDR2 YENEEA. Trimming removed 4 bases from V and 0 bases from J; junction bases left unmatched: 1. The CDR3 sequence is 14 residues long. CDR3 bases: TGTGCCAGCAGCTCGGGACAGAGCACAGATACGCAGTATTTT. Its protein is CASSSGQSTDTQYF.

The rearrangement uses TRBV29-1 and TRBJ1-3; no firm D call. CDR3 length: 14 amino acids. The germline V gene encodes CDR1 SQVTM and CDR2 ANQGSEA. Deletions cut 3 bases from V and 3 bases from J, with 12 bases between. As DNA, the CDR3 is TGCAGCGTTGACAAAGGTCACGGTGGAAACACCATATATTTT. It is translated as CSVDKGHGGNTIYF.

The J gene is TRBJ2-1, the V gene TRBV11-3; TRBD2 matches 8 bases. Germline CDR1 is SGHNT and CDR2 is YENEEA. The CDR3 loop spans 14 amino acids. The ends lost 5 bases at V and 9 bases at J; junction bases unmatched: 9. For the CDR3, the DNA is TGTGCCAGCAGCCAAGGGACTAGAGTAATTGAGCAGTTCTTC. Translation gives CASSQGTRVIEQFF.

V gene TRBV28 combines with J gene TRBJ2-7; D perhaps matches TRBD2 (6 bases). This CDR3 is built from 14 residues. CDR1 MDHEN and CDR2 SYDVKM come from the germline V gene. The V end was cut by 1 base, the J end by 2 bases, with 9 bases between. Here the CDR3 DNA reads TGTGCCAGCAGTTTATTAGGAGGGGCCTACGAGCAGTACTTC. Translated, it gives CASSLLGGAYEQYF.

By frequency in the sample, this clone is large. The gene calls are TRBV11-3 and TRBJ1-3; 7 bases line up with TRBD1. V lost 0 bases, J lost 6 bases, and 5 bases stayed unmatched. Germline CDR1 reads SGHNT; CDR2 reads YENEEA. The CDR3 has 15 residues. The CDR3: CASSLEQGRENTIYF. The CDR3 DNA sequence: TGTGCCAGCAGCTTAGAACAGGGGAGAGAAAACACCATATATTTT.

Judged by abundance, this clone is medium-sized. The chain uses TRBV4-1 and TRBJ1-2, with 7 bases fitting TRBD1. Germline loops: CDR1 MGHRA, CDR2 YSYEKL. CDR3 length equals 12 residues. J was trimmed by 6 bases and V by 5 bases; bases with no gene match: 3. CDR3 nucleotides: TGCGCCAGCAGCTTACAGGGGAATGGCTACACCTTC. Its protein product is CASSLQGNGYTF.

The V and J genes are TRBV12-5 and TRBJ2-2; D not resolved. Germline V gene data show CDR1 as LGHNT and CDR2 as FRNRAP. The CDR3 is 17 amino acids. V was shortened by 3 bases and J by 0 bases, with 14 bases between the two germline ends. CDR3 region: CASGFGPSPANTGELFF. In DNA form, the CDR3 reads TGTGCTAGTGGTTTCGGGCCGAGTCCCGCGAACACCGGGGAGCTGTTTTTT. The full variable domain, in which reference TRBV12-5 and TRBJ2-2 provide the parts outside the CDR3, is DARVTQTPRHKVTEMGQEVTMRCQPILGHNTVFWYRQTMMQGLELLAYFRNRAPLDDSGMPKDRFSAEMPDATLATLKIQPSEPRDSAVYFCASGFGPSPANTGELFFGEGSRLTVL.

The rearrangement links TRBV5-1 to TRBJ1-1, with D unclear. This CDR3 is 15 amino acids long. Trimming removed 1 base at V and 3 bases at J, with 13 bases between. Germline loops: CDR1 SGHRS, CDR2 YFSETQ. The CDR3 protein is CASSLLAPSYTEAFF. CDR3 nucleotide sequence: TGCGCCAGCAGCTTGTTAGCTCCGTCTTACACTGAAGCTTTCTTT. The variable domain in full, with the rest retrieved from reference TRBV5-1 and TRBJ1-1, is KAGVTQTPRYLIKTRGQQVTLSCSPISGHRSVSWYQQTPGQGLQFLFEYFSETQRNKGNFPGRFSGRQFSNSRSEMNVSTLELGDSALYLCASSLLAPSYTEAFFGQGTRLTVV.

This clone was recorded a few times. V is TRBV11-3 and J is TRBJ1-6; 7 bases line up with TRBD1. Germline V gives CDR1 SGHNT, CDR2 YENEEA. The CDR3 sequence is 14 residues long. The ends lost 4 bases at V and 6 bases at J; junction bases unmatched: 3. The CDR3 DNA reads TGTGCCAGCAGCTGGGGGACAGTTAATTCACCCCTCCACTTT. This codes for CASSWGTVNSPLHF.

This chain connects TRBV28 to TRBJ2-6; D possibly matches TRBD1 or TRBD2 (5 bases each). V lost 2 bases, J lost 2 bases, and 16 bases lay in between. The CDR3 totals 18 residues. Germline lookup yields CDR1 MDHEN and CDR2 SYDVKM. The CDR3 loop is CASSLSAGDEAGANVLTF. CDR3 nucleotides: TGTGCCAGCAGTTTAAGTGCCGGGGACGAGGCTGGGGCCAACGTCCTGACTTTC.

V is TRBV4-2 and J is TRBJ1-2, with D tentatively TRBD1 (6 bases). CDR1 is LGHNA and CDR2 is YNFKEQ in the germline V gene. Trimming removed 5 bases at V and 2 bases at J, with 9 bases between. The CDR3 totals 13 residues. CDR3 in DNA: TGTGCCAGCAGCTCCACAGGGAACTATGGCTACACCTTC. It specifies CASSSTGNYGYTF.

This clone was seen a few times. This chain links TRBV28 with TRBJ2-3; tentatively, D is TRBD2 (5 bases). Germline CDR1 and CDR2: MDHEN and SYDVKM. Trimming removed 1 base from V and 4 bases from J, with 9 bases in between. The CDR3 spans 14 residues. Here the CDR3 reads CASSLSGEADTQYF. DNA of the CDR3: TGTGCCAGCAGTTTATCCGGGGAAGCAGATACGCAGTATTTT.

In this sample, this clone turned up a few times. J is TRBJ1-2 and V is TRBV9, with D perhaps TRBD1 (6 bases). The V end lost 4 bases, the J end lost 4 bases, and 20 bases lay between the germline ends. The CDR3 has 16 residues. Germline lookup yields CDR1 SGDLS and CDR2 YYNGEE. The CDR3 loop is CASSPHWTASGYGYTF. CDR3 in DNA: TGTGCCAGCAGCCCCCATTGGACAGCCTCAGGCTATGGCTACACCTTC. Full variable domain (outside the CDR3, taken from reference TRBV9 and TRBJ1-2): DSGVTQTPKHLITATGQRVTLRCSPRSGDLSVYWYQQSLDQGLQFLIQYYNGEERAKGNILERFSAQQFPDLHSELNLSSLELGDSALYFCASSPHWTASGYGYTFGSGTRLTVV.

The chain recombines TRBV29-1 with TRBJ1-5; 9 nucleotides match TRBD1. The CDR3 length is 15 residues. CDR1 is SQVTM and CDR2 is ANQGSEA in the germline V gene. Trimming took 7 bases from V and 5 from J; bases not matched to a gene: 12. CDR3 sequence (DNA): TGCAGCGCTACCCTAGGGGACAGGGTGGATCAGCCCCAGCATTTT. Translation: CSATLGDRVDQPQHF.

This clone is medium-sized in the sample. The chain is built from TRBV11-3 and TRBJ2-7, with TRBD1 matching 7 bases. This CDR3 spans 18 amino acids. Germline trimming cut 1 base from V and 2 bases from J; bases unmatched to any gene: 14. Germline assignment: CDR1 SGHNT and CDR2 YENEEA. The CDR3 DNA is TGTGCCAGCAGCTTAGTCCCCGATTTCGGGACAGCAACCTACGAGCAGTACTTC. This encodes CASSLVPDFGTATYEQYF.

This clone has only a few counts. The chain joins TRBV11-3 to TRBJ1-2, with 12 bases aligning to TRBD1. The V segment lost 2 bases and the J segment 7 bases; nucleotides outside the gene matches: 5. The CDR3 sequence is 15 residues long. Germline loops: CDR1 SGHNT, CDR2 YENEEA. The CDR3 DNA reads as TGTGCCAGCAGCTTAATGGGACAGGGGGCGCGTGGCTACACCTTC. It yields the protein CASSLMGQGARGYTF.

The CDR3 DNA reads as TGCGCCAGCACCGTTAGCGGGACCCGCACAGATACGCAGTATTTT. It encodes CASTVSGTRTDTQYF. V is TRBV5-1 and J is TRBJ2-3; 8 positions agree with TRBD2. Germline V gene lookup returns CDR1 SGHRS and CDR2 YFSETQ. Germline trimming cut 6 bases from V and 1 base from J; bases unmatched to any gene: 7. The CDR3 has 15 residues.

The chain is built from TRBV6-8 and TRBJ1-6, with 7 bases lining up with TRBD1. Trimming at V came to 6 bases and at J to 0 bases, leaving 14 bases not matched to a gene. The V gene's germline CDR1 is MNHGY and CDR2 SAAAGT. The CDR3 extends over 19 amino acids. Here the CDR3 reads CASSGDSHPINSYNSPLHF. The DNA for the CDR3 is TGTGCCAGCAGCGGGGACAGCCACCCCATTAACTCCTATAATTCACCCCTCCACTTT.

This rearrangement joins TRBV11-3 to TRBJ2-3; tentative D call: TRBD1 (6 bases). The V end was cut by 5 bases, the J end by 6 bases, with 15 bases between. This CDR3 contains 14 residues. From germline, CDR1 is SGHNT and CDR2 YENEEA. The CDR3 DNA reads TGTGCCAGCAGCCTAGGGGGACCCAGGGATACGCAGTATTTT. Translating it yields CASSLGGPRDTQYF.

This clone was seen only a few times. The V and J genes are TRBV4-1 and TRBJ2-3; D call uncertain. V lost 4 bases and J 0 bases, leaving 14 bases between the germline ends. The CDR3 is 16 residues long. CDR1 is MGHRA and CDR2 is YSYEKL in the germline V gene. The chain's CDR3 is CASSPRAGPSTDTQYF. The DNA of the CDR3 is TGCGCCAGCAGCCCAAGGGCAGGACCTAGCACAGATACGCAGTATTTT.

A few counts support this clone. The DNA for the CDR3 is TGTGCCAGCCTTTCCACATCGACCGGCTACACCTTC. Protein sequence: CASLSTSTGYTF. The chain links TRBV6-8 to TRBJ1-2; D gene ambiguous. The CDR3 spans 12 residues. Between the trimmed V and J ends, which lost 8 bases and 8 bases, there was a span of 15 bases. Germline lookup yields CDR1 MNHGY and CDR2 SAAAGT.